The 22 T cell receptor beta chains given below trace back to one sample, sequenced in a study of T cell responses to AZD1222 COVID-19 vaccine. TCRdb keeps only in-frame clones here, not all; method: immunoSEQ multiplex PCR. In the table there are 120,000 to 150,000 clones, approximately 86% of which are singletons. Sequenced here: peripheral blood, sampled 28 days after the second dose of the MenACWY control vaccine. These receptors all stem from an adult who received the MenACWY meningococcal vaccine as a control.

The rearrangement links TRBV5-1 to TRBJ1-2; a possible D gene is TRBD1 (6 bases). V was clipped by 4 bases and J by 6 bases, with 13 bases between them. The CDR3 contains 13 residues. Germline-derived CDR1 and CDR2 are SGHRS and YFSETQ. The CDR3: CASSPEGGHGYTF. CDR3 sequence (DNA): TGCGCCAGCAGCCCGGAAGGGGGGCATGGCTACACCTTC. Supplemented by reference TRBV5-1 and TRBJ1-2, the full variable domain reads KAGVTQTPRYLIKTRGQQVTLSCSPISGHRSVSWYQQTPGQGLQFLFEYFSETQRNKGNFPGRFSGRQFSNSRSEMNVSTLELGDSALYLCASSPEGGHGYTFGSGTRLTVV.

This clone was found a few times. The V gene is TRBV18, the J gene TRBJ2-7; D may be TRBD1 (5 bases). The length of the CDR3 is 14 residues. CDR1 is KGHSH and CDR2 is LQKENI in the germline V gene. The V end lost 3 bases, the J end lost 2 bases, and 11 bases lay between the germline ends. This CDR3 reads CASSPDQGTYEQYF. CDR3 in DNA: TGTGCCAGCTCACCCGACCAGGGCACCTACGAGCAGTACTTC. The full variable domain, rest sourced from reference TRBV18 and TRBJ2-7, is NAGVMQNPRHLVRRRGQEARLRCSPMKGHSHVYWYRQLPEEGLKFMVYLQKENIIDESGMPKERFSAEFPKEGPSILRIQQVVRGDSAAYFCASSPDQGTYEQYFGPGTRLTVT.

The genes are TRBV7-2 and TRBJ1-1; tentatively, D is TRBD1 (6 bases). V lost 5 bases, J lost 0 bases, and 13 bases lay in between. Per the germline V gene, CDR1 is SGHTA and CDR2 is FQGNSA. There are 15 residues in the CDR3. CDR3 region: CASSPTGPLNTEAFF. The CDR3 DNA reads as TGTGCCAGCAGCCCTACAGGGCCTCTGAACACTGAAGCTTTCTTT.

The rearrangement joins TRBV7-2 to TRBJ2-2, with 8 bases lining up with TRBD1. Germline assignment: CDR1 SGHTA and CDR2 FQGNSA. This CDR3 contains 15 residues. With V trimmed by 5 bases and J by 3 bases, 5 bases remained unmatched. CDR3 in DNA: TGTGCCAGCAGCCTACAGGGGGGAGACACCGGGGAGCTGTTTTTT. It codes for CASSLQGGDTGELFF. Together with reference TRBV7-2 and TRBJ2-2, the CDR3 gives the full variable domain: GAGVSQSPSNKVTEKGKDVELRCDPISGHTALYWYRQSLGQGLEFLIYFQGNSAPDKSGLPSDRFSAERTGGSVSTLTIQRTQQEDSAVYLCASSLQGGDTGELFFGEGSRLTVL.

The genes are TRBV3-1 (or the pseudogene TRBV3-2) and TRBJ1-5; no clear D. The CDR3 loop spans 14 amino acids. V was shortened by 0 bases and J by 4 bases, with 7 bases between the two germline ends. Germline V gene sequence: CDR1 LGHDT, CDR2 YNNKEL (reference sequence). CDR3 nucleotides: TGTGCCAGCAGCCAAGATCTGCGGAATCAGCCCCAGCATTTT. Residues: CASSQDLRNQPQHF.

V gene TRBV5-1 combines with J gene TRBJ1-1; D not resolved. Trimming took 1 base from V and 3 from J, leaving 13 bases between them. Germline V lookup: CDR1 SGHRS, CDR2 YFSETQ. The CDR3 sequence is 15 residues long. The CDR3 coding sequence is TGCGCCAGCAGCTTGAATGGGTTTGGGGACACTGAAGCTTTCTTT. Translation: CASSLNGFGDTEAFF.

The V and J genes are TRBV7-3 and TRBJ1-6; possible D gene TRBD1, 6 bases. CDR1 SGHTA and CDR2 FQGTGA come from the germline V gene. The CDR3 totals 15 residues. The V and J ends lost 6 bases and 7 bases respectively, with 16 bases between them. CDR3: CASRKDSFDNSPLHF. The DNA for the CDR3 is TGTGCCAGCAGGAAGGACAGTTTCGACAATTCACCCCTCCACTTT.

The chain has TRBV27 and TRBJ2-6, with TRBD2 matching over 13 bases. Germline trimming cut 3 bases from V and 4 bases from J; bases unmatched to any gene: 12. Germline CDR1 is MNHEY and CDR2 is SMNVEV (reference sequence). The length of the CDR3 is 20 residues. The CDR3 nucleotides are TGTGCCAGCAGTTTCGGAAGGACTAGCGGGAGCATGGGAGGGGCCAACGTCCTGACTTTC. Its translation is CASSFGRTSGSMGGANVLTF.

This chain connects TRBV29-1 to TRBJ2-1, with TRBD2 matching over 8 bases. The V gene's germline CDR1 is SQVTM and CDR2 ANQGSEA. Trimming cost V 1 base and J 1 base; bases outside gene matches: 9. This CDR3 spans 17 amino acids. The CDR3 loop reads CSVEGRKGGRSYNEQFF. The CDR3 nucleotides are TGCAGCGTTGAAGGGAGAAAGGGCGGGAGGTCCTACAATGAGCAGTTCTTC.

The V and J genes are TRBV7-2 and TRBJ2-6; D tentatively fits TRBD1 or TRBD2 (5 bases each). Germline CDR1 reads SGHTA; CDR2 reads FQGNSA. The germline V and J ends were trimmed by 6 bases and 1 base, with 10 bases remaining between them. This CDR3 contains 15 residues. The CDR3 spells CASRLWGSGANVLTF. CDR3 nucleotide sequence: TGTGCCAGCAGACTCTGGGGGTCTGGGGCCAACGTCCTGACTTTC.

CDR3 residues: CASTPAQGEVETQYF. The DNA of the CDR3 is TGTGCCAGCACCCCCGCGCAGGGGGAGGTAGAGACCCAGTACTTC. The chain couples TRBV7-8 to TRBJ2-5; a weak D match, TRBD1 (7 bases). Per the germline V gene, CDR1 is SGHVS and CDR2 is FQNEAQ. This CDR3 contains 15 residues. Trimming stripped 7 bases from V and 4 bases from J, with 19 bases between.

The V call is TRBV24-1, the J call TRBJ2-1; 7 bases align to TRBD2. The V segment lost 2 bases and the J segment 1 base; nucleotides outside the gene matches: 7. This CDR3 is 17 amino acids long. Germline CDR1 is KGHDR and CDR2 is SFDVKD. The DNA of the CDR3 is TGTGCCACCAGTGATTCTGCGGGAGCAAAATCCTACAATGAGCAGTTCTTC. This translates into CATSDSAGAKSYNEQFF.

This chain connects TRBV6-6 to TRBJ2-3; tentatively, D is TRBD1 or TRBD2 (5 bases each). Germline V CDR1 and CDR2: MNHNY, SVGAGI (reference sequence). The CDR3 has 13 amino acids. Trimming shortened V by 8 bases and J by 1 base, and 10 bases separated the two germline ends. CDR3 protein: CASSRDGTDTQYF. The CDR3 DNA reads as TGTGCCAGCTCCCGGGACGGCACAGATACGCAGTATTTT.

The CDR3 protein is CSVVPPDTEAFF. The CDR3 bases are TGCAGCGTTGTTCCCCCGGACACTGAAGCTTTCTTT. V and J are TRBV29-1 and TRBJ1-1, with unresolved D. This CDR3 region has 12 residues. Trimming left V 4 bases short and J 3 bases short, with 9 bases between. CDR1 SQVTM and CDR2 ANQGSEA come from the germline V gene.

The chain couples TRBV7-8 to TRBJ1-3; D ambiguous. Per germline, CDR1 SGHVS and CDR2 FQNEAQ. This CDR3 spans 16 amino acids. Between the trimmed V and J ends, which lost 0 bases and 0 bases, there was a span of 9 bases. CDR3 nucleotides: TGTGCCAGCAGCTTAGCGTCCGGGAGCTCTGGAAACACCATATATTTT. Translating gives CASSLASGSSGNTIYF.

V usage is TRBV18 and J usage is TRBJ2-5, with a tentative D call TRBD2 (6 bases). CDR1 and CDR2 from the germline V gene are KGHSH and LQKENI. V was clipped by 3 bases and J by 2 bases, with 7 bases between them. The CDR3 runs 13 residues. CDR3 protein: CASSPGTQETQYF. CDR3 nucleotide sequence: TGTGCCAGCTCACCCGGGACTCAAGAGACCCAGTACTTC.

In its sample, this clone was seen a few times. This chain joins TRBV14 and TRBJ2-1; D is possibly TRBD1 (6 bases). The V gene lost 4 bases and the J gene lost 4 bases, with 11 bases spanning the gap. The CDR3 totals 14 residues. Germline-derived CDR1 and CDR2 are SGHDN and FVKESK. Here the CDR3 reads CASSLRDKYNEQFF. For the CDR3, the DNA is TGTGCCAGCAGCCTCCGGGACAAATACAATGAGCAGTTCTTC.

The genes are TRBV11-2 and TRBJ2-7; possible D gene TRBD2, 5 bases. Trimming stripped 5 bases from V and 0 bases from J, with 11 bases between. The CDR3 has 14 amino acids. In germline, CDR1 is SGHAT, CDR2 FQNNGV. This chain's CDR3 is CASSHGLLSYEQYF. The CDR3 nucleotides are TGTGCCAGCAGCCACGGACTCCTCTCCTACGAGCAGTACTTC.

Here the CDR3 reads CASSKAKGLAGAQYNEQFF. CDR3 DNA: TGTGCCAGCAGCAAAGCTAAGGGACTAGCGGGAGCGCAGTACAATGAGCAGTTCTTC. The chain is built from TRBV21-1 and TRBJ2-1; the D call TRBD2 from the table was never checked on the DNA. TRBV21-1 is flagged as a pseudogene. There are 19 residues in the CDR3.

The rearrangement uses TRBV27 and TRBJ1-1; maybe TRBD1 (5 bases). CDR1 and CDR2 from the germline V gene are MNHEY and SMNVEV (reference sequence). V was cut by 4 bases and J by 7 bases, with 13 bases left in between. This CDR3 is built from 13 residues. The CDR3: CASSSGPGGEAFF. The CDR3 region has the DNA TGTGCCAGCAGTTCGGGACCGGGAGGTGAAGCTTTCTTT.

The chain recombines TRBV12-3 or TRBV12-4 with TRBJ1-1, with D perhaps matching TRBD1 (5 bases). This CDR3 has 12 amino acids. The ends were cut back, 6 bases at V and 8 bases at J, with 13 bases in the middle. The CDR3 DNA follows: TGTGCCAGCAGCCGCGACCAGGGAGAAGCTTTCTTT. Its translation: CASSRDQGEAFF.

This CDR3 reads CASSSGVNGPYEQYF. For the CDR3, the DNA is TGTGCCAGCAGCTCAGGGGTTAACGGGCCCTACGAGCAGTACTTC. The chain carries TRBV7-6 and TRBJ2-7, with D possibly TRBD1 on 6 matching bases. V was pared by 4 bases and J by 2 bases, with 15 bases between. The CDR3 has 15 residues. In germline, CDR1 is SGHVS, CDR2 FNYEAQ.